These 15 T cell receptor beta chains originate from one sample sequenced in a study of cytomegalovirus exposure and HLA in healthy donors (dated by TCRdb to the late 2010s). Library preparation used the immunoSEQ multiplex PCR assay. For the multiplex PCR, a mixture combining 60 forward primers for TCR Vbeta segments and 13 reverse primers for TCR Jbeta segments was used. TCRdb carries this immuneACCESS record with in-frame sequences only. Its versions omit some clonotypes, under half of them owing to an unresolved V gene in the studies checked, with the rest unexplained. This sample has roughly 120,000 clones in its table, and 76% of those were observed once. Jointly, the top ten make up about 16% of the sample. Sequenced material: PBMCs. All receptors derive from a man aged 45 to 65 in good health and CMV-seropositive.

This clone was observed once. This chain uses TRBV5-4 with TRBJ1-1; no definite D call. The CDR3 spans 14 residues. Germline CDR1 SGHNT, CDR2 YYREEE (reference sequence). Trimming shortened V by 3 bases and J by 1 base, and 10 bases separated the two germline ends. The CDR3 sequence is CASSYSRGNTEAFF. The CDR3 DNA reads TGTGCCAGCAGCTACAGCCGGGGGAACACTGAAGCTTTCTTT.

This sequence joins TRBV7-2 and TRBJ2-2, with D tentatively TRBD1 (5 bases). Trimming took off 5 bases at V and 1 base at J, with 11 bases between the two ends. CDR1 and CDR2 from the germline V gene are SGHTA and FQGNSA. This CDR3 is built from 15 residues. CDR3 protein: CASSGDRKNTGELFF. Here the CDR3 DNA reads TGTGCCAGCAGCGGCGACAGAAAGAACACCGGGGAGCTGTTTTTT.

The CDR3 region is CATNRGRREATQYF. The DNA for the CDR3 is TGTGCCACCAACAGGGGGCGCCGGGAGGCGACCCAGTACTTC. The chain links TRBV5-5 to TRBJ2-5, with TRBD1 identical over 9 bases. Germline V CDR1 and CDR2: SGHKS, YYEKEE (reference sequence). Trimming removed 9 bases from V and 7 bases from J; junction bases left unmatched: 13. The CDR3 sequence is 14 residues long.

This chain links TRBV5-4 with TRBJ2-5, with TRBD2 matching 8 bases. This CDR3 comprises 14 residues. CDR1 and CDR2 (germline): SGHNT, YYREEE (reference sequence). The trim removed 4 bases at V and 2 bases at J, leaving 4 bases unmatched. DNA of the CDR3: TGTGCCAGCAGCGCACTAGCGGTTCAAGAGACCCAGTACTTC. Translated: CASSALAVQETQYF.

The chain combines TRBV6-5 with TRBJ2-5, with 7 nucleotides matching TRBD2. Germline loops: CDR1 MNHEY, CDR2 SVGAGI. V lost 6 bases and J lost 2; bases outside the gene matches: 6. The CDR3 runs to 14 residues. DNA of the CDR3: TGTGCCAGCAGCCGTGGGGGGGGGCAAGAGACCCAGTACTTC. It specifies CASSRGGGQETQYF.

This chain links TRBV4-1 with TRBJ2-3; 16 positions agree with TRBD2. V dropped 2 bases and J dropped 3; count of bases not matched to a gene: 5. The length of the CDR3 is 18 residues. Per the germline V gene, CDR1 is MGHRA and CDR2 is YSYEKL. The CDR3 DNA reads TGCGCCAGCAGCCAACCGGGACTAGCGGGAGGGGGGACAGATACGCAGTATTTT. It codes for CASSQPGLAGGGTDTQYF.

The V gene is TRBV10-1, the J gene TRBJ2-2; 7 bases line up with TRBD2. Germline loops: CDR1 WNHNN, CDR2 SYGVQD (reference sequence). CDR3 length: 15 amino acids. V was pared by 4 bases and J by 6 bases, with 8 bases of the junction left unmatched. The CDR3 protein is CASSGTSGTSGELFF. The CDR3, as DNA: TGCGCCAGCAGTGGGACCAGCGGGACGTCCGGGGAGCTGTTTTTT.

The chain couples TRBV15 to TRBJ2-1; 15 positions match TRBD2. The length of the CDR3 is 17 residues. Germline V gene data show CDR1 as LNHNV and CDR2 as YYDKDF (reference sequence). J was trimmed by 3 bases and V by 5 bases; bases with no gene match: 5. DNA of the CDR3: TGTGCCACCAGCTTACCGGGACTAGCGGGAGGCTACAATGAGCAGTTCTTC. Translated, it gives CATSLPGLAGGYNEQFF.

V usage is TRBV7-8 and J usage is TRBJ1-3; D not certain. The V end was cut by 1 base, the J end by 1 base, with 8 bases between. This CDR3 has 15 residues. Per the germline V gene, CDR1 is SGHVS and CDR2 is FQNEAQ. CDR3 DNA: TGTGCCAGCAGCTTAGGGAGGAGTTCTGGAAACACCATATATTTT. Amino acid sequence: CASSLGRSSGNTIYF.

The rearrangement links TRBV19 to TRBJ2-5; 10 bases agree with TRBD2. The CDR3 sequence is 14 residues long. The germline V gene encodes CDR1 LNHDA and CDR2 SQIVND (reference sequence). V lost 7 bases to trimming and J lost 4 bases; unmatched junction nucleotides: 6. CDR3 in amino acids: CASMPSGGGETQYF. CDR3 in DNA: TGTGCCAGTATGCCTAGCGGGGGCGGAGAGACCCAGTACTTC.

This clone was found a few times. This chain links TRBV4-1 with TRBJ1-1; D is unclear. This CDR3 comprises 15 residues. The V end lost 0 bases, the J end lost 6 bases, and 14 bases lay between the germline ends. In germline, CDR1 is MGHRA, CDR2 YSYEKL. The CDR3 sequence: CASSQDSVDSPEAFF. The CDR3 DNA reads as TGCGCCAGCAGCCAAGATTCGGTTGACTCCCCTGAAGCTTTCTTT.

The CDR3 DNA reads as TGCGCCAGCAGCTTGGGGGCGGGAGACCAGTACGAGCAGTACTTC. It encodes CASSLGAGDQYEQYF. The chain couples TRBV5-1 to TRBJ2-7, with 7 bases aligning to TRBD2. CDR3 length: 15 residues. V lost 0 bases and J lost 4; bases outside the gene matches: 7. The germline CDR1 and CDR2 sequences are SGHRS and YFSETQ.

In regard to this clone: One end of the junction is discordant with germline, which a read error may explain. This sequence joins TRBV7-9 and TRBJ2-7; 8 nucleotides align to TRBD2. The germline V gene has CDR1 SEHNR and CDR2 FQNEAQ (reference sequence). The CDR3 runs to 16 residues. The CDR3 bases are TGTTCCAGCAGCCCGCCCATCGGACTAGCCTCCTACGAGCAGTACTTC. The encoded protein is CSSSPPIGLASYEQYF.

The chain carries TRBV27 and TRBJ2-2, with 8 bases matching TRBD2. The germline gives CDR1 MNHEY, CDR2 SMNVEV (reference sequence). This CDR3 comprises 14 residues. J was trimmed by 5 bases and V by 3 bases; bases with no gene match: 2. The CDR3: CASSFSGGTGELFF. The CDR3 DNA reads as TGTGCCAGCAGTTTTTCGGGGGGGACCGGGGAGCTGTTTTTT.

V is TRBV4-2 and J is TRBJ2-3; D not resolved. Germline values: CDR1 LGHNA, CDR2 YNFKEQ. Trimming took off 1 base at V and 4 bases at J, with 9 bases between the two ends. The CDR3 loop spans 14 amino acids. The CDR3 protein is CASSQAPQADTQYF. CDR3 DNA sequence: TGTGCCAGCAGCCAAGCCCCGCAGGCAGATACGCAGTATTTT.